This TCR beta chain came from a study of cytomegalovirus exposure and HLA in healthy donors. CDR1 and CDR2 (germline): SGHRS, YFSETQ. The V and J ends lost 1 base and 5 bases, in that order; junction bases with no gene match: 20. The CDR3 is 20 residues long. Study-level points and caveats: The authors excluded some V segments, including TRBV6-2 and TRBV6-3, as indistinguishable.

The primer mix had 60 Vbeta and 13 Jbeta primers. Assay used: immunoSEQ multiplex PCR; TCRdb lists only in-frame clones, some missing. The data contain some 100,000 clones, approximately 81% of them singletons. Points on this clone: No antigen is known for it. At the DNA level, this CDR3 is encoded by other sequences in the same sample as well.

The receptor was isolated from a female donor in good health and CMV-seropositive. The sequenced material came from PBMCs. V and J are TRBV5-1 and TRBJ2-7; TRBD2 agrees at 11 bases. The CDR3 loop is CASSLNGLAGGTTLTNEQYF. The CDR3, as DNA: TGCGCCAGCAGCTTGAATGGGCTAGCGGGAGGAACTACCCTAACCAACGAGCAGTACTTC.